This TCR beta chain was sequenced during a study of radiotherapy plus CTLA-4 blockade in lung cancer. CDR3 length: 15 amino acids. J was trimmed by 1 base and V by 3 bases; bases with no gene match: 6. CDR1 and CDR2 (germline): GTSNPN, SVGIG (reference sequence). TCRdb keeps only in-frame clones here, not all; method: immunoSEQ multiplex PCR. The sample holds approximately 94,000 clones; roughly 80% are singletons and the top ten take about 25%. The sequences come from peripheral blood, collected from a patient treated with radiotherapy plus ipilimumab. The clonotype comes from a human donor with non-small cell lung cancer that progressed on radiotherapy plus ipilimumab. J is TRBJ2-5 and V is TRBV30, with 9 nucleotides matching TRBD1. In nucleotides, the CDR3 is TGTGCCTGGAGCGCCGGGACAGGGCTCCAAGAGACCCAGTACTTC. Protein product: CAWSAGTGLQETQYF.